This TCR beta chain is drawn from a study of cytomegalovirus exposure and HLA in healthy donors. A multiplex PCR was run with 60 Vbeta primers and 13 Jbeta primers. Sequencing was performed with immunoSEQ multiplex PCR; in TCRdb, only in-frame clones are kept and a portion is missing. The table lists approximately 70,000 clones. The CDR3 contains 18 residues. Trimming took 0 bases from V and 3 from J; bases not matched to a gene: 4. Germline V CDR1 and CDR2: ENHRY, SYGVKD. Sequenced sample: PBMCs. The gene calls are TRBV10-3 and TRBJ2-2; 13 bases are a match to TRBD2. This clonotype was sampled from a female donor in good health and CMV-seropositive. CDR3 sequence (DNA): TGTGCCATCAGTGAGTCGACTAGCGGGGGGACCTACACCGGGGAGCTGTTTTTT. As protein: CAISESTSGGTYTGELFF.